This T cell receptor beta chain was captured in a study of T cells in tumors after PD-1 blockade. Study details: No patient had prior checkpoint blockade, systemic immunosuppression, or radiotherapy within 4 weeks. Treatment was either pembrolizumab 200 mg every 3 weeks or cemiplimab 350 mg every 2 weeks.

Produced via immunoSEQ multiplex PCR; TCRdb's table is partial and in-frame only. The table shows roughly 59,000 clones, with roughly 77% occurring only once. This clone was detected once. Template: tumor biopsy or peripheral blood genomic DNA, roughly 550-6,500 ng per sample. The material sequenced was PBMCs, taken before anti-PD-1 treatment. The source is a human donor with basal cell carcinoma.

CDR3 nucleotide sequence: TGTGCCAGCAGTCTAGGACAGTTGGATAACTATGGCTACACCTTC. Translated: CASSLGQLDNYGYTF. The chain employs TRBV5-6 and TRBJ1-2, with TRBD1 as a possible D gene (6 bases). Trimming removed 5 bases from V and 1 base from J, with 15 bases in between. Germline V gene lookup returns CDR1 SGHDT and CDR2 YYEEEE. The CDR3 loop spans 15 amino acids.